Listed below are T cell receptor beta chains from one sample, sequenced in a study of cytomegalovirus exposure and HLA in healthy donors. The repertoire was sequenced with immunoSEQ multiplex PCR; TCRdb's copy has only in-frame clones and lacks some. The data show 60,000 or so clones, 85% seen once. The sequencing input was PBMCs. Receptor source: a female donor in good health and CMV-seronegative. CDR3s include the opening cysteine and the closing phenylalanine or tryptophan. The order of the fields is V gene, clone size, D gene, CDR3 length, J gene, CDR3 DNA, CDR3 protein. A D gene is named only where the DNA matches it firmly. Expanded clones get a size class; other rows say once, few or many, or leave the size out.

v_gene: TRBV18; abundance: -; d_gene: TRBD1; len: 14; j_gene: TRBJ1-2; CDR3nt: TGTGCCAGCTCAACCGGGACAGGCTCCTATGGCTACACCTTC; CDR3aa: CASSTGTGSYGYTF
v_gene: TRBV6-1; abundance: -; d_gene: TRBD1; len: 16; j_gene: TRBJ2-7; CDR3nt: TGTGCCAGCAGTGAAGGAACCGGGACAGCCCCCTACGAGCAGTACTTC; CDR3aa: CASSEGTGTAPYEQYF
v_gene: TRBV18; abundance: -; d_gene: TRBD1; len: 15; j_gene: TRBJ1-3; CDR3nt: TGTGCCAGCTCCGGTTCAGGGGGCTTTGGAAACACCATATATTTT; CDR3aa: CASSGSGGFGNTIYF
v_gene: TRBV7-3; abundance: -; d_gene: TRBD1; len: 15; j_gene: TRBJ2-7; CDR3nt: TGTGCCAGCAGCCAAACCGGGACAGGGACCTACGAGCAGTACTTC; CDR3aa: CASSQTGTGTYEQYF
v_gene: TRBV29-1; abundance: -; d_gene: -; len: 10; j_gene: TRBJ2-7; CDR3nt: TGCAGCGTTGGGCAGTATGAGCAGTACTTC; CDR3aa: CSVGQYEQYF
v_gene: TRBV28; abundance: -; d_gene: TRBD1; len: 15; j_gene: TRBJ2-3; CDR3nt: TGTGCCAGCGCTTCACTCCAGGGGGCCACAGATACGCAGTATTTT; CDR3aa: CASASLQGATDTQYF
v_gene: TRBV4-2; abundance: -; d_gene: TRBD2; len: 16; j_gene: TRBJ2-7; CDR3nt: TGTGCCAGCAGCCAAGGGGGGACTAGCGTCTCCTACGAGCAGTACTTC; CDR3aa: CASSQGGTSVSYEQYF
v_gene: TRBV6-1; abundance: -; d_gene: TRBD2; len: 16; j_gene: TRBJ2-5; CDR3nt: TGTGCCAGCAGTGGCCGGGGACTAGCGGGGAAAGAGACCCAGTACTTC; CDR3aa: CASSGRGLAGKETQYF
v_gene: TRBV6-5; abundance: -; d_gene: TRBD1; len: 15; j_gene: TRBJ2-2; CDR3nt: TGTGCCAGCAGCCAGGGACAGGGGTGGACCGGGGAGCTGTTTTTT; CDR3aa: CASSQGQGWTGELFF
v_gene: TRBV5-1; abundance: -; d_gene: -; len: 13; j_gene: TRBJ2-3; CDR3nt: TGCGCCAGCAGTCGGAGTGCCACAGATACGCAGTATTTT; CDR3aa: CASSRSATDTQYF
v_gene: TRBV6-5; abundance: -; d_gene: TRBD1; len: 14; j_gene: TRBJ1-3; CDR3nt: TGTGCCAGCGATACAGGGGGCAGTGGAAACACCATATATTTT; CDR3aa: CASDTGGSGNTIYF
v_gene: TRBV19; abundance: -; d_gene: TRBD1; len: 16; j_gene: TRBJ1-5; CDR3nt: TGTGCCAGTGGGGGGGGACAGGGAATGAGCAATCAGCCCCAGCATTTT; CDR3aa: CASGGGQGMSNQPQHF
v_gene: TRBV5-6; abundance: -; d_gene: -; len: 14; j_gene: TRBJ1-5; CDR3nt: TGTGCCAGCAGCCTCAGGGGTAGCAATCAGCCCCAGCATTTT; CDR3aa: CASSLRGSNQPQHF
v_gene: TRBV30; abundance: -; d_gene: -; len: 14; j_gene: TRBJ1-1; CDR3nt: TGTGCCTGGAGTAGTAAGGGGATCGGCACTGAAGCTTTCTTT; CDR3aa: CAWSSKGIGTEAFF
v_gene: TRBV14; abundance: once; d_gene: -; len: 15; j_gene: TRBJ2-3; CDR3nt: TGTGCCAGCAGCCAACCTAGGACTATTTCTGATACGCAGTATTTT; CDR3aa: CASSQPRTISDTQYF
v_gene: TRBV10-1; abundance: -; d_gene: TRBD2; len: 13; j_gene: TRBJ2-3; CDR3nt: TGCGCCAGCAGTGGTACTAGCGAGGATACGCAGTATTTT; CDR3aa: CASSGTSEDTQYF
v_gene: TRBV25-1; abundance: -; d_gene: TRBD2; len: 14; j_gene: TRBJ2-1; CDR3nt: TGTGCCAGCAGGGGGACTAGCGGGAAGTATGAGCAGTTCTTC; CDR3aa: CASRGTSGKYEQFF
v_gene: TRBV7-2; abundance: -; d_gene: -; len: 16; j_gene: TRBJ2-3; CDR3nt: TGTGCCAGCAGCTACCGCGACGGGAGAAGCACAGATACGCAGTATTTT; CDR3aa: CASSYRDGRSTDTQYF
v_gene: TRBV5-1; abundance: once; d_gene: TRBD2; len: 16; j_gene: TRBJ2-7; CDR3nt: TGCGCCAGCAGCCCACGGGGACTAGCAGGGAGGCGCGAGCAGTACTTC; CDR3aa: CASSPRGLAGRREQYF
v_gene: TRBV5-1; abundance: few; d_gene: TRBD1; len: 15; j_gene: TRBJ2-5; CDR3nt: TGCGCCAGCAGCTTGGGACAGGGGGCAGAAGAGACCCAGTACTTC; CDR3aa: CASSLGQGAEETQYF
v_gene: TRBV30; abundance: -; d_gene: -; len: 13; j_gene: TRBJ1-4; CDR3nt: TGTGCCTGGACCTCAGGGGCCGGGGAAAAACTGTTTTTT; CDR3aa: CAWTSGAGEKLFF
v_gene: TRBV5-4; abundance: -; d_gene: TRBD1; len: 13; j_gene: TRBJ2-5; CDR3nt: TGTGCCAGCAGCTTACAGGGGCCAGAGACCCAGTACTTC; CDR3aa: CASSLQGPETQYF
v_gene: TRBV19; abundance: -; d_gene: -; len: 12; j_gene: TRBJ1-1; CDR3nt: TGTGCCAGTAGTATTCGGTCCACTGAAGCTTTCTTT; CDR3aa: CASSIRSTEAFF
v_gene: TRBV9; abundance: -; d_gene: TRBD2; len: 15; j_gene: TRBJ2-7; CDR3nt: TGTGCCAGCAGCGTTGCCGGGACTAGTACCTACGAGCAGTACTTC; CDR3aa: CASSVAGTSTYEQYF
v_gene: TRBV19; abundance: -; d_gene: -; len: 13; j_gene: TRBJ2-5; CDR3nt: TGTGCCAGTAGTATCAGCGTAGAAGAGACCCAGTACTTC; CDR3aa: CASSISVEETQYF
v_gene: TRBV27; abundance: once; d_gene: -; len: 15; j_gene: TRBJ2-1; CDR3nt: TGTGCCAGCAGTTTCCCTATAATCCCCTACAATGAGCAGTTCTTC; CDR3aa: CASSFPIIPYNEQFF
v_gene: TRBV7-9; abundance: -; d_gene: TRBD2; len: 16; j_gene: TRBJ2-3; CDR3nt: TGTGCCAGCAGGAACCCCTCGGGAGGGTACCGGGGTGTGCAGTATTTT; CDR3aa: CASRNPSGGYRGVQYF
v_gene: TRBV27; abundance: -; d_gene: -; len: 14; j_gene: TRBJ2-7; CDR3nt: TGTGCCAGCAGTTCCTTTGGACTGATCGACGAGCAGTACTTC; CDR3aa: CASSSFGLIDEQYF